The 7 T cell receptor beta chains given below trace back to one sample, sequenced in a study of tumor-infiltrating lymphocytes in oesophageal squamous cell carcinoma. In TCRdb, the PCR reads were re-called with MiXCR into one record per CDR3 protein. The profile shows about 20,000 distinct CDR3 sequences, roughly 43% of them singletons. The sequencing sample was made of normal esophageal tissue next to the tumor. These receptors were obtained from a male donor with esophageal squamous cell carcinoma.

As to this clonotype: Mismatch with germline at one junction end may stem from a read error. The genes are TRBV6-2 or TRBV6-3 and TRBJ2-7; the D gene is possibly TRBD1 (7 bases). Germline V gene sequence: CDR1 MNHEY, CDR2 SVGEGT. The CDR3 totals 13 residues. CDR3 in DNA: TGTGCCAGCAGTAATGACAGGGACTCACCCCTCCACTTC. It encodes CASSNDRDSPLHF.

This clonotype appeared many times. The V and J genes are TRBV28 and TRBJ1-2; 7 nucleotides agree with TRBD1. After removal of 5 bases from V and 2 bases from J, the junction contained 5 bases not matched to a gene. In germline, CDR1 is MDHEN, CDR2 SYDVKM. The CDR3 runs to 14 residues. CDR3 amino acids: CASSVQGQNYGYTF. CDR3 coding DNA: TGTGCCAGCAGTGTCCAGGGACAGAACTATGGCTACACCTTC.

A word on this clonotype: No conserved phenylalanine or tryptophan ends this CDR3, so it is likely a read error. It is unclear where the CDR3 begins or ends on the DNA, so no DNA is shown, and the CDR3 is as TCRdb lists it. This sequence joins TRBV12-3 or TRBV12-4 and TRBJ2-3; the D segment call TRBD1 is taken from the table without a DNA check. Termini included, the CDR3 measures 15 amino acids. This CDR3 is CASSPPNEETQYFGA.

This clonotype showed up many times. The chain has TRBV28 and TRBJ2-3, with TRBD2 matching over 9 bases. The trim removed 3 bases at V and 6 bases at J, leaving 7 bases unmatched. Germline CDR1 reads MDHEN; CDR2 reads SYDVKM. CDR3 length equals 15 residues. The CDR3 is CASSLSGRSADTQYF. The CDR3 DNA reads as TGTGCCAGCAGTTTGAGCGGGAGGTCAGCGGATACGCAGTATTTT.

By frequency in the sample, this clonotype is medium-sized (0.01 to 0.1%). This chain connects TRBV7-6 to TRBJ2-1; 9 nucleotides agree with TRBD1. CDR1 SGHVS and CDR2 FNYEAQ come from the germline V gene. The junction had 6 bases not matched to a gene; V was cut back by 1 base and J by 2 bases. CDR3 length equals 17 residues. The CDR3 DNA follows: TGTGCCAGCAGCTTAGTTTCGGGACAGGGACCCTACAATGAGCAGTTCTTC. This encodes CASSLVSGQGPYNEQFF.

V is TRBV7-3 and J is TRBJ2-1, with 14 nucleotides matching TRBD2. The germline V gene encodes CDR1 SGHTA and CDR2 FQGTGA. V trimming: 4 bases; J trimming: 6 bases; junction bases outside the gene matches: 14. The CDR3 runs to 19 residues. The chain's CDR3 is CASSSTGTSGSFFGNEQFF. CDR3 coding DNA: TGTGCCAGCAGCTCAACCGGGACTAGCGGGAGTTTTTTCGGCAATGAGCAGTTCTTC.

The chain links TRBV19 to TRBJ1-1; D is unresolved. V dropped 11 bases and J dropped 5 bases, with 33 bases sitting between them. This CDR3 has 18 amino acids. Germline CDR1 is LNHDA and CDR2 is SQIVND (reference sequence). For the CDR3, the DNA is TGTGCCGGCAATAGTGGAATATACCCCGGTCCAGTTTCAACTGAAGCTTTCTTT. It specifies CAGNSGIYPGPVSTEAFF. Filled out from reference TRBV19 and TRBJ1-1, the complete variable domain reads DGGITQSPKYLFRKEGQNVTLSCEQNLNHDAMYWYRQDPGQGLRLIYYSQIVNDFQKGDIAEGYSVSREKKESFPLTVTSAQKNPTAFYLCAGNSGIYPGPVSTEAFFGQGTRLTVV.